This T cell receptor beta chain originates from a study of T cells in localized non-small cell lung cancer (dated by TCRdb to between 2020 and 2021). With regard to the full study: T cell repertoires of about 230 early-stage NSCLC patients were analyzed, with tumors being compared against uninvolved tumor-adjacent lungs. NSCLC patients had a mean age of around 70 years, and about 140 were male and around 99 female. The cohort comprised a few hundred treatment-naïve NSCLC patients with resected, localized lung tumors.

This clone is a singleton in its sample. What this receptor recognizes is not known. No base quality values were provided; no much bigger clone lies one nucleotide off. TCR beta CDR3 regions were sequenced from DNA using the immunoSEQ Assay. The authors' pipeline ran thus. To compute T cell density, TCR beta template counts were normalized to usable DNA, which was estimated by amplifying housekeeping genes. Richness was estimated with the preseqR package, extrapolating to 400,000 templates for PBMC samples and 120,000 templates for tissue samples. Clonality was defined as one minus Pielou's evenness. To identify tissue-enriched TCRs, differential abundance testing was run on productive amino-acid clonotypes with a minimum total count of 5 and an alpha of 0.1. The Jaccard Index and the Morisita Overlap Index were used to measure repertoire overlap between compartments. TCR beta CDR3s were clustered by GLIPH together with public tetramer-defined viral CDR3s, and at least three viral sequences plus V-gene enrichment were required for viral motifs. The clones in this table, taken by TCRdb from immuneACCESS, are in-frame only. Not every clone is retained; where verified, under half of the shortfall comes from an unresolved V gene, and the cause of the rest is unknown. Clonal size and the V and J genes are those of that table, whereas D and trimming came from the DNA. The sample table records about 33,000 clones; 90% to 95% of these occur just once. The top ten clones comprise 7.1% of the sample.

Study-wide conclusions, independent of this receptor: Because multi-region tumor sequencing was not performed, intratumor heterogeneity could not be ruled out. Because the study design was exploratory, TCR variables were selected using unadjusted p-values without false-discovery rate correction. Longer overall survival was associated with higher T cell density in blood, whereas shorter survival was associated with higher clonality in adjacent lung. A median of approximately 50 of the top 100 tumor clones turned up in the paired uninvolved adjacent lung, and 25 to 35 of those clones also ranked among the top 100 of that same adjacent lung. Uninvolved tumor-adjacent lung showed the highest T cell clonality, higher than tumor, which suggests more focused antigenic responses in the uninvolved tumor-adjacent lung.

At diagnosis, tumor, uninvolved tumor-adjacent lung and peripheral blood were collected and then preserved as a mix of FFPE and fresh-frozen material. For TCR repertoire profiling, blood samples were analyzed in the form of peripheral blood mononuclear cells. The specimen was peripheral blood, collected before any cancer treatment. The receptor's source is a female donor older than 55 with stage I lung adenocarcinoma.

The DNA reads TGTGCCAGCAGCTTAGATGGGGCAGAGAATCAGCCCCAGCATTTT. The resulting protein is CASSLDGAENQPQHF. The chain couples TRBV7-2 to TRBJ1-5; TRBD1 is a weak D gene call, 5 bases matching. The CDR3, from cysteine to phenylalanine, totals 15 residues. CDR3 DNA only is kept here, 45 bases in frame from base 1. From the germline V gene, CDR1 is SGHTA and CDR2 is FQGNSA. The trim is 1 base for V and 4 bases for J, with a gap of 11 bases between the germline ends.